What follows describes a single T cell receptor (beta chain). This record comes from a study of blood T cell repertoires in COVID-19. About the study: The samples span acute and convalescent COVID-19 from the United States, Italy and Spain. PBMCs, B-cell-depleted T cells, or T cells were the source of the cDNA or gDNA that made up the material.

The CDR3 has 14 residues. V gave up 0 bases and J gave up 6 bases, with 10 bases separating them. Germline CDR1 MNHEY, CDR2 SVGAGI. As processed by the authors: From reference gene primer amplification, estimates of nucleated cell counts were derived. Profiled with immunoSEQ multiplex PCR; TCRdb holds only in-frame clones, not every one. V, J and clone size are taken as reported in that table, and D and trimming were inferred from the DNA itself. The data hold about 250,000 clones, with around 88% observed a single time. This receptor was taken from a man older than 75 with acute or convalescent COVID-19. Input material: peripheral blood. The chain is built from TRBV6-5 and TRBJ2-3; maybe TRBD2 (6 bases). The CDR3 is CASSYSPGRDTQYF. CDR3 in DNA: TGTGCCAGCAGTTACTCCCCGGGGAGGGATACGCAGTATTTT.